Following are 16 T cell receptor beta chains from one sample sequenced in a study of cytomegalovirus exposure and HLA in healthy donors. Libraries were prepared by immunoSEQ multiplex PCR; TCRdb keeps only in-frame clonotypes and omits some of them. The table has 220,000 or so clones, 75% to 95% seen once; the top ten hold more than 0.85%. Specimen: PBMCs. The receptors were sampled from a woman aged 18-29 years in good health and CMV-seronegative.

V and J are TRBV7-9 and TRBJ1-2; 7 nucleotides match TRBD1. The ends lost 4 bases at V and 0 bases at J; junction bases unmatched: 11. The CDR3 has 17 residues. Germline CDR1 reads SEHNR; CDR2 reads FQNEAQ (reference sequence). The CDR3, as DNA: TGTGCCAGCAGCTCATGGACGGGACAGCAGACTAACTATGGCTACACCTTC. Its translation: CASSSWTGQQTNYGYTF.

The chain recombines TRBV5-6 with TRBJ1-2, with 8 bases aligning to TRBD1. The CDR3 is 15 residues long. After removal of 0 bases from V and 6 bases from J, the junction contained 7 bases not matched to a gene. Germline CDR1 SGHDT, CDR2 YYEEEE. CDR3 loop: CASSLVGQGSNGYTF. The CDR3 DNA reads TGTGCCAGCAGCTTGGTCGGACAGGGTAGTAATGGCTACACCTTC.

V and J are TRBV6-4 and TRBJ1-6, with no clear D. Trimming took off 2 bases at V and 12 bases at J, with 8 bases between the two ends. Germline values: CDR1 MRHNA, CDR2 SNTAGT. CDR3 length: 12 residues. In DNA, the CDR3 is TGTGCCAGCAGTGACCGGGGAGGACCCCTCCACTTT. Its protein product is CASSDRGGPLHF.

This chain links TRBV5-1 with TRBJ1-1, with 7 bases identical to TRBD1. The CDR3 contains 15 residues. V gave up 3 bases and J gave up 1 base; unmatched junction bases: 6. CDR1 SGHRS and CDR2 YFSETQ come from the germline V gene. Written as DNA, the CDR3 is TGCGCCAGCAGCTGGAACAGGGGCAAGAACACTGAAGCTTTCTTT. It codes for CASSWNRGKNTEAFF.

The genes are TRBV7-2 and TRBJ2-3; D is uncertain. The CDR3 length is 14 residues. Between the trimmed V and J ends, which lost 6 bases and 0 bases, there was a span of 10 bases. The germline V gene has CDR1 SGHTA and CDR2 FQGNSA. The CDR3 sequence is CASSRQTSTDTQYF. The CDR3 region has the DNA TGTGCCAGCAGTCGCCAGACTAGCACAGATACGCAGTATTTT. The full variable domain, completed using reference TRBV7-2 and TRBJ2-3, is GAGVSQSPSNKVTEKGKDVELRCDPISGHTALYWYRQSLGQGLEFLIYFQGNSAPDKSGLPSDRFSAERTGGSVSTLTIQRTQQEDSAVYLCASSRQTSTDTQYFGPGTRLTVL.

The chain uses TRBV30 and TRBJ1-2; TRBD1 might be the D (6 bases). The CDR3 runs 13 residues. The germline CDR1 and CDR2 sequences are GTSNPN and SVGIG (reference sequence). With 4 bases removed from V and 8 bases from J, the gap between germline ends came to 17 bases. DNA of the CDR3: TGTGCCTGGAAAAAACAGGGCGCCCAAGGCTACACCTTC. Residues: CAWKKQGAQGYTF.

In this sample, this clone turned up a few times. This chain uses TRBV11-3 with TRBJ2-7, with D unclear. The CDR3 has 15 amino acids. The V gene's germline CDR1 is SGHNT and CDR2 YENEEA. The V gene lost 0 bases and the J gene lost 1 base, with 10 bases spanning the gap. CDR3 sequence: CASSLDPQISYEQYF. Written as DNA, the CDR3 is TGTGCCAGCAGCTTAGATCCACAGATTTCCTACGAGCAGTACTTC. Based on the CDR3 plus reference TRBV11-3 and TRBJ2-7, the full variable domain is EAGVVQSPRYKIIEKKQPVAFWCNPISGHNTLYWYLQNLGQGPELLIRYENEEAVDDSQLPKDRFSAERLKGVDSTLKIQPAELGDSAVYLCASSLDPQISYEQYFGPGTRLTVT.

The chain uses TRBV2 and TRBJ1-2; 8 bases agree with TRBD1. This CDR3 spans 13 amino acids. Unmatched junction bases numbered 4, after V lost 4 bases and J lost 6 bases. From germline, CDR1 is SNHLY and CDR2 FYNNEI. In nucleotides, the CDR3 is TGTGCCAGCAGTGTCAAACAGGGGGATGGCTACACCTTC. This codes for CASSVKQGDGYTF.

This chain uses TRBV9 with TRBJ2-3; 7 bases agree with TRBD1. Trimming removed 4 bases from V and 1 base from J; junction bases left unmatched: 3. CDR3 length: 14 amino acids. The germline gives CDR1 SGDLS, CDR2 YYNGEE. The CDR3 loop is CASSITGGTDTQYF. The CDR3 DNA sequence: TGTGCCAGCAGCATCACAGGGGGCACAGATACGCAGTATTTT. The full variable domain, completed using reference TRBV9 and TRBJ2-3, is DSGVTQTPKHLITATGQRVTLRCSPRSGDLSVYWYQQSLDQGLQFLIQYYNGEERAKGNILERFSAQQFPDLHSELNLSSLELGDSALYFCASSITGGTDTQYFGPGTRLTVL.

The rearrangement joins TRBV29-1 to TRBJ2-2; D may be TRBD2 (5 bases). V lost 2 bases, J lost 4 bases, and 14 bases lay in between. Germline V gives CDR1 SQVTM, CDR2 ANQGSEA. CDR3 size: 15 residues. The CDR3 protein is CSVEMRASATGELFF. The CDR3 nucleotides are TGCAGCGTTGAAATGAGGGCTTCGGCCACCGGGGAGCTGTTTTTT.

This sequence joins TRBV5-1 and TRBJ1-2; unclear D gene. CDR1 is SGHRS and CDR2 is YFSETQ in the germline V gene. This CDR3 comprises 14 residues. The V and J ends lost 7 bases and 4 bases respectively, with 17 bases between them. The DNA for the CDR3 is TGCGCCAGCTCCCTGGTTCGGGAAGGCTATGGCTACACCTTC. This translates into CASSLVREGYGYTF. The full variable domain, with the rest looked up from reference TRBV5-1 and TRBJ1-2, is KAGVTQTPRYLIKTRGQQVTLSCSPISGHRSVSWYQQTPGQGLQFLFEYFSETQRNKGNFPGRFSGRQFSNSRSEMNVSTLELGDSALYLCASSLVREGYGYTFGSGTRLTVV.

The V gene is TRBV7-9, the J gene TRBJ1-2; TRBD1 matches at 8 bases. Trimming removed 4 bases from V and 2 bases from J; junction bases left unmatched: 9. CDR3 length: 16 residues. Germline V gene sequence: CDR1 SEHNR, CDR2 FQNEAQ (reference sequence). Here the CDR3 DNA reads TGTGCCAGCAGCTCAGTCCCAGGGGGCGCGAACTATGGCTACACCTTC. It codes for CASSSVPGGANYGYTF.

CDR3 sequence: CACSNRGLGGEKLFF. Here the CDR3 DNA reads TGTGCCTGCAGTAACCGGGGCCTTGGGGGGGAAAAACTGTTTTTT. The chain has TRBV30 and TRBJ1-4; D may be TRBD1 (5 bases). CDR3 size: 15 residues. Germline values: CDR1 GTSNPN, CDR2 SVGIG (reference sequence). V lost 6 bases and J 8 bases, leaving 22 bases between the germline ends. The whole variable domain, remainder taken from reference TRBV30 and TRBJ1-4, is SQTIHQWPATLVQPVGSPLSLECTVEGTSNPNLYWYRQAAGRGLQLLFYSVGIGQISSEVPQNLSASRPQDRQFILSSKKLLLSDSGFYLCACSNRGLGGEKLFFGSGTQLSVL.

The chain combines TRBV6-5 with TRBJ1-1; D unresolved. The CDR3 runs 12 residues. Germline V gene sequence: CDR1 MNHEY, CDR2 SVGAGI. The germline V and J ends were trimmed by 1 base and 7 bases, with 7 bases remaining between them. The CDR3 coding sequence is TGTGCCAGCAGTTACTTATGGAGTGAAGCTTTCTTT. It specifies CASSYLWSEAFF.

The gene calls are TRBV5-1 and TRBJ2-7; 8 positions match TRBD2. Germline CDR1 is SGHRS and CDR2 is YFSETQ. The CDR3 extends over 15 amino acids. After removal of 4 bases from V and 6 bases from J, the junction contained 12 bases not matched to a gene. The CDR3: CASSGDGRAEGEQYF. In DNA, the CDR3 is TGCGCCAGCAGCGGGGACGGGAGGGCCGAAGGCGAGCAGTACTTC.

J is TRBJ2-7 and V is TRBV25-1; TRBD1 matches 8 bases. V lost 5 bases and J lost 2; bases outside the gene matches: 8. Germline V gives CDR1 MGHDK, CDR2 SYGVNS. The CDR3 is 15 residues long. For the CDR3, the DNA is TGTGCCAGCAGTCAAGGACAGGGCTTCCCCTACGAGCAGTACTTC. Translating gives CASSQGQGFPYEQYF.